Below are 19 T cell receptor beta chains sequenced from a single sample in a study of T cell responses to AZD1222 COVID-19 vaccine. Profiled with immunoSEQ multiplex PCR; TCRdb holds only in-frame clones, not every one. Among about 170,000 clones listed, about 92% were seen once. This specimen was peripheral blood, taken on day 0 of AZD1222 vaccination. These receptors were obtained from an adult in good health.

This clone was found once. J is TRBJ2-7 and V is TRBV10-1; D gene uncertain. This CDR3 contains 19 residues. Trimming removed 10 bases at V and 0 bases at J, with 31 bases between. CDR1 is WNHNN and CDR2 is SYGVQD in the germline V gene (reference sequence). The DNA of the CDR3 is TGCGCCAACCACCCCAGCAGGACCGTCGATCGTGATAGCTCCTACGAGCAGTACTTC. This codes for CANHPSRTVDRDSSYEQYF.

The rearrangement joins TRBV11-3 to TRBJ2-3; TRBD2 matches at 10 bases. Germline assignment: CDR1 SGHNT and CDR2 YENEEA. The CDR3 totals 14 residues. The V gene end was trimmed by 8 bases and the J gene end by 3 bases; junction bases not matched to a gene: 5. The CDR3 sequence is CASRASGRTDTQYF. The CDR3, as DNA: TGTGCCAGCCGGGCTAGCGGGAGAACAGATACGCAGTATTTT.

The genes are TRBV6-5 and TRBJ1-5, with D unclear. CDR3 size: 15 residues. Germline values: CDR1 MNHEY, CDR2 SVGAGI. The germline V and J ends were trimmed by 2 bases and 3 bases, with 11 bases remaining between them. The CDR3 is CASSYGQAVNQPQHF. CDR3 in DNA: TGTGCCAGCAGTTACGGGCAGGCGGTCAATCAGCCCCAGCATTTT.

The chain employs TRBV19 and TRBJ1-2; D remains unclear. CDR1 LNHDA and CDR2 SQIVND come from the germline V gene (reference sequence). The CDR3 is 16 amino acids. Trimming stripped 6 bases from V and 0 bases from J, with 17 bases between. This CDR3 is CASRASFASTNYGYTF. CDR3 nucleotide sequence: TGTGCCAGTAGAGCATCCTTTGCAAGTACTAACTATGGCTACACCTTC.

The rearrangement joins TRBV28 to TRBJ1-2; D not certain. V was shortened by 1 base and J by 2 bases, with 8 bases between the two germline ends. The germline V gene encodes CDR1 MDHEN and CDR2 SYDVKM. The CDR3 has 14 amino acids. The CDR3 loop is CASSLYPKNYGYTF. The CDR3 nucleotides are TGTGCCAGCAGTTTATACCCCAAAAACTATGGCTACACCTTC.

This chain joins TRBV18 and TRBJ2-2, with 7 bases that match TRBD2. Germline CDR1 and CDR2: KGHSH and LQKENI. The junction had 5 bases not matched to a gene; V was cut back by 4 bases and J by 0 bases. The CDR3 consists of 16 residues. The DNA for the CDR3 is TGTGCCAGCTCACTCGTAGCGGGCCCGAACACCGGGGAGCTGTTTTTT. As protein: CASSLVAGPNTGELFF.

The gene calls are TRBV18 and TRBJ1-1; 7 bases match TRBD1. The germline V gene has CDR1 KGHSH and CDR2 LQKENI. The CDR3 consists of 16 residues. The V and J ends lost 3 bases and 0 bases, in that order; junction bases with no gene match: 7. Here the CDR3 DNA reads TGTGCCAGCTCACCTAGACAGGGTAATATGAACACTGAAGCTTTCTTT. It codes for CASSPRQGNMNTEAFF.

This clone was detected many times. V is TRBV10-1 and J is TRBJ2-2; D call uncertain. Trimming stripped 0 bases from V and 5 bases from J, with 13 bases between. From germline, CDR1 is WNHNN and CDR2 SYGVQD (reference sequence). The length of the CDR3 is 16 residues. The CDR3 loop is CASSESHTVRTGELFF. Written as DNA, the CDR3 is TGCGCCAGCAGTGAGTCCCACACCGTTCGGACCGGGGAGCTGTTTTTT.

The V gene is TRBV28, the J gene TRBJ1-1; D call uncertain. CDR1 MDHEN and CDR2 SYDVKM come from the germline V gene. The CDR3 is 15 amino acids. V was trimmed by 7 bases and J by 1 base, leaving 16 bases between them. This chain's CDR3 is CASTTPGETNTEAFF. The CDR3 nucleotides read TGTGCCAGCACTACGCCCGGGGAAACGAACACTGAAGCTTTCTTT.

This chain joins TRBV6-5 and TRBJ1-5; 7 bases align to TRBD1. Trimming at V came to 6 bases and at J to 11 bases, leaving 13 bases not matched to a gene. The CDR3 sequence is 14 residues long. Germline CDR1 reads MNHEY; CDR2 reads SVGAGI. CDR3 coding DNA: TGTGCCAGCAGGCCTGACAGGGATTATGGGGCCCAGCATTTT. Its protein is CASRPDRDYGAQHF.

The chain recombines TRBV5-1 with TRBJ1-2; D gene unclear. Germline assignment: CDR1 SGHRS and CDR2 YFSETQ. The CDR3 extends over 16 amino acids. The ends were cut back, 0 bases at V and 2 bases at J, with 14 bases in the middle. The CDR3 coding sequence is TGCGCCAGCAGCTTGGATAATAACCCCCCCAACTATGGCTACACCTTC. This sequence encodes CASSLDNNPPNYGYTF.

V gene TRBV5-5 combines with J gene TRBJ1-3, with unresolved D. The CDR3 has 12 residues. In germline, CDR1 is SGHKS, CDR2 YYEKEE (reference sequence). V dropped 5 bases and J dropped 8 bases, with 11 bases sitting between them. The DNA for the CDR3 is TGTGCCAGCAGTTGGAACGGTGACACCATATATTTT. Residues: CASSWNGDTIYF. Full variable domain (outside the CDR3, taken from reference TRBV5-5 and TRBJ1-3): DAGVTQSPTHLIKTRGQQVTLRCSPISGHKSVSWYQQVLGQGPQFIFQYYEKEERGRGNFPDRFSARQFPNYSSELNVNALLLGDSALYLCASSWNGDTIYFGEGSWLTVV.

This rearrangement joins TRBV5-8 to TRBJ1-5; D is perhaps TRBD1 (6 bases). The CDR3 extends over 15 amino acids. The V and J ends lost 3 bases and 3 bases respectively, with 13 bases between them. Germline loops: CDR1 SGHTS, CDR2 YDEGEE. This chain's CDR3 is CASSSTDRNNQPQHF. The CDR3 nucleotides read TGTGCCAGCAGCTCGACAGACAGGAACAATCAGCCCCAGCATTTT.

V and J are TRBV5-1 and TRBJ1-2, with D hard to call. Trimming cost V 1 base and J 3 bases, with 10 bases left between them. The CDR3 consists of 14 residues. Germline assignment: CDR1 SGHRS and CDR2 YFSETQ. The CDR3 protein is CASSLRVEDYGYTF. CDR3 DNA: TGCGCCAGCAGCTTGAGGGTTGAGGACTATGGCTACACCTTC.

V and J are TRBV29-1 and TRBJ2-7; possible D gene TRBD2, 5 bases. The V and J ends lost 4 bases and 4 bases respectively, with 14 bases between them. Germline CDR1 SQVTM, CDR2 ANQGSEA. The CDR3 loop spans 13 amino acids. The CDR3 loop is CSVVAVLDYEQYF. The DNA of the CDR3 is TGCAGCGTTGTGGCGGTACTAGATTACGAGCAGTACTTC.

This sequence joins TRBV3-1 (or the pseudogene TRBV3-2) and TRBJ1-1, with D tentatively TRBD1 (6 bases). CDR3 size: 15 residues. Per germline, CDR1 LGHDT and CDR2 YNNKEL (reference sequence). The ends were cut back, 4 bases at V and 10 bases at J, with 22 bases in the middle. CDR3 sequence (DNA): TGTGCCAGCAGCCCAATTCCTGGGACATCAGCCGTAGCTTTCTTT. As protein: CASSPIPGTSAVAFF.

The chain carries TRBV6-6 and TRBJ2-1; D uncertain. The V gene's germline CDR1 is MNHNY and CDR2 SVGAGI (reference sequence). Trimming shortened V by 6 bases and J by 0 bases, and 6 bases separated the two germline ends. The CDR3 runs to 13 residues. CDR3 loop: CASSGYSYNEQFF. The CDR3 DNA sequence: TGTGCCAGCAGCGGATACTCCTACAATGAGCAGTTCTTC.

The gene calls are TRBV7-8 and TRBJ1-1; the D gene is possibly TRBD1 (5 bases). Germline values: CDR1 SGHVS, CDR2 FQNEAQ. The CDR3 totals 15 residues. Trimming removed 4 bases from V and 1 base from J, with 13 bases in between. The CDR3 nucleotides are TGTGCCAGCAGCTCACGAAAAGGACAGAACACTGAAGCTTTCTTT. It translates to CASSSRKGQNTEAFF.

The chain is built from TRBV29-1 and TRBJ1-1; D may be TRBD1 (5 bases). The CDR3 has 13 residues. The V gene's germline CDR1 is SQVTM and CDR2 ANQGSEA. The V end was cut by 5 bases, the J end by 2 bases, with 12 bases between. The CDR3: CSVTRDYNTEAFF. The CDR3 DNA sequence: TGCAGCGTTACCCGGGACTACAACACTGAAGCTTTCTTT.